Given below is one T cell receptor beta chain in context. This clone's antigen is unknown. The record has no base qualities; no much larger clone is one base away. The sample's treatment or condition, from its label and the paper: randomized to nivolumab then ipilimumab (arm A) or the reverse (arm B). None of the patients in the trial had previously been given DNA-damaging chemotherapy. Live CD3+CD8+ cells negative for CD19 and CD56 were sorted from thawed PBMCs on a FACS Aria II flow cytometer. Samples came from patients with melanoma in CheckMate 064, a randomized, open-label phase II trial of sequential checkpoint blockade. Peripheral blood mononuclear cells were collected by leukapheresis, purified with Ficoll-Paque, and frozen in human serum with around 10% DMSO. Immediately after sorting, the purity of sorted blood CD3+CD8+ cells was verified to be >98%, after which DNA was extracted. This entry belongs to a study of sequential checkpoint blockade in melanoma (dated by TCRdb to the late 2010s). At the level of the whole study: Patients were assigned by 1:1 randomization to either first-line nivolumab followed by ipilimumab (arm A) or ipilimumab followed by nivolumab (arm B). Maintenance nivolumab was given following each of the two trial sequences. Summary of the overall study and its limitations: The model for predicting response that combines TCR metrics with mutation burden needs to be validated in larger, independent patient cohorts.

The immunoSEQ Assay was used to immunosequence TCRbeta CDR3 regions from genomic DNA. Before high-throughput sequencing, genomic DNA was amplified using bias-controlled multiplex PCR. The authors' analysis ran thus. To quantify the absolute abundance of each unique TCRbeta CDR3 region, the sequences were collapsed and filtered. Clonality was defined as 1 minus Pielou's evenness and was calculated using productive rearrangements only. A previously published method was used to identify clones with significantly greater frequencies in on-treatment samples than in baseline samples. As stored in TCRdb, this immuneACCESS dataset retains in-frame rearrangements with V and J assigned. A fraction of the clones does not appear; measured against another copy, unresolved V genes explain less than half of the discrepancy, and the remainder lacks a known reason. That table furnishes V, J and clone size, whereas the DNA furnished D and trimming. The sample yields under 45,000 clones; 80% to 90% were counted once. Approximately 6% of the sample is held by the ten biggest clonotypes.

V and J are truncated by 6 bases and 11 bases respectively, leaving an intervening sequence of 16 bases. Inclusive of the bounding cysteine and phenylalanine, the CDR3 is 12 residues long. CDR3 DNA only is kept here, 36 bases in frame from base 1. The germline V gene yields SNHLY for CDR1 and FYNNEI for CDR2. Specimen: CD8+ T cells sorted from blood (inferred from file names), collected from a patient given nivolumab and ipilimumab in sequence. The TCR sequence derives from a human donor with melanoma. The rearranged chain carries TRBV2 and TRBJ2-5; TRBD2 might be the D gene, on 5 matching bases. The nucleotide sequence reads as follows: TGTGCCAGCAGGGAGAGAGGGCTGGAGCAGTACTTC. Translated, this gives CASRERGLEQYF. Beyond the CDR3, the reference TRBV2 and TRBJ2-5 genes provide the residues; the full variable domain reads: EPEVTQTPSHQVTQMGQEVILRCVPISNHLYFYWYRQILGQKVEFLVSFYNNEISEKSEIFDDQFSVERPDGSNFTLKIRSTKLEDSAMYFCASRERGLEQYFGPGTRLLVL.